This TCR beta chain was recovered during a study of T cells in Graves' hyperthyroidism and ophthalmopathy. General study points: Blood also showed most of the thyroid clonotypes that were expanded above 0.001.

Researchers amplified the TCR beta CDR3 regions from RNA transcripts. The HTBI primer set served for first-round RT-PCR of the TCR CDR3. One entry per CDR3 protein, called by TCRdb with MiXCR from the multiplex PCR reads. The data show 300,000 to 400,000 distinct CDR3 sequences, less than 20% seen once. The germline V gene has CDR1 MDHEN and CDR2 SYDVKM. The trim removed 5 bases at V and 0 bases at J, leaving 10 bases unmatched. CDR3 length: 16 amino acids. In the case of this clonotype: Its antigen is undetermined.

A NOSPECS grade of at least 4, a Clinical Activity Score of at least 3 and duration under 3 months were recorded in ophthalmopathy patients. Uncontrolled infection, other autoimmune disease, pregnancy or lactation excluded patients. V usage is TRBV28 and J usage is TRBJ2-7, with 7 bases lining up with TRBD1. Sequencing was done on a sample of blood. The TCR sequence derives from a man aged 18-30 years with Graves' ophthalmopathy. CDR3 protein: CASSRSTGASSYEQYF. The CDR3 DNA sequence: TGTGCCAGCAGTCGAAGCACAGGGGCGAGCTCCTACGAGCAGTACTTC.